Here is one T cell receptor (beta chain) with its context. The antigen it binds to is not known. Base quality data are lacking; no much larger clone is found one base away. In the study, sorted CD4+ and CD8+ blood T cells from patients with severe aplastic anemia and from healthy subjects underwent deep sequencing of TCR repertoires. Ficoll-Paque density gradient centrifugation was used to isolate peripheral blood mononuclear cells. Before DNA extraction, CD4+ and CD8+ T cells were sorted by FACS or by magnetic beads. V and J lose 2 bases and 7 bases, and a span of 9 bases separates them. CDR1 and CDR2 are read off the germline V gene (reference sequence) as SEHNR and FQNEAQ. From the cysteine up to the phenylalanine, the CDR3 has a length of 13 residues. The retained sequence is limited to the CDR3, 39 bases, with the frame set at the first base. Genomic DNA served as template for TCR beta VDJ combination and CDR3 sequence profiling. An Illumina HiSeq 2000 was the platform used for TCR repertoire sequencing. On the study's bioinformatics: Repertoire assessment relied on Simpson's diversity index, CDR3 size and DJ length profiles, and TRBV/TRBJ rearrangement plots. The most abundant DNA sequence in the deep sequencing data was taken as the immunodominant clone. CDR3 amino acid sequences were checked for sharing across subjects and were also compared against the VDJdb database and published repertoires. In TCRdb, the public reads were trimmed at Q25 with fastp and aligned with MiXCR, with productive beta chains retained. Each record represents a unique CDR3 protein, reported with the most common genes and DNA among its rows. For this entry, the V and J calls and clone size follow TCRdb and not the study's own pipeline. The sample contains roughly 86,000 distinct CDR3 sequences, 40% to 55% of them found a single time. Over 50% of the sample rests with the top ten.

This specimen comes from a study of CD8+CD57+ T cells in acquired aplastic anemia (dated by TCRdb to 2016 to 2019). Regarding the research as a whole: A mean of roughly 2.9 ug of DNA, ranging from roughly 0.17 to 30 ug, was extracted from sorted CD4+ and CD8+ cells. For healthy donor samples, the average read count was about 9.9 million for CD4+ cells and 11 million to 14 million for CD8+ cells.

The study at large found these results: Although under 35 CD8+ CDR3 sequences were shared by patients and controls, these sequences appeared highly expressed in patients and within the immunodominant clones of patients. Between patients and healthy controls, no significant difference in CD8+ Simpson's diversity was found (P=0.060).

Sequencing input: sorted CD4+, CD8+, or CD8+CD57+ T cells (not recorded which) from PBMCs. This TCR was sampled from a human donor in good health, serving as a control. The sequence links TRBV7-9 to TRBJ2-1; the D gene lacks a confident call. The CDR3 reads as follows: CASSLITVNEQFF. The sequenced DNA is TGTGCCAGCAGCTTAATAACTGTTAATGAGCAGTTCTTC.